Below, 13 T cell receptor beta chains from the same sample are listed, as sequenced in a study of Tregs in tolerant kidney transplant recipients. Measured with immunoSEQ multiplex PCR; TCRdb has only the in-frame clones, and not every one. The sample has 25,000 to 35,000 clones. The material was CD8+ T cells from blood, obtained before the transplant. The origin of the receptors is a human donor who received a combined kidney and bone marrow transplant.

With respect to this clone: The read ends 3 residues shy of where the CDR3 ends; the end is completed using the germline J gene. The J gene is TRBJ2-3, the V gene TRBV19, with 8 bases matching TRBD1. The CDR3 has 15 amino acids. The V segment lost 3 bases and the J segment 1 base; nucleotides outside the gene matches: 3. Germline values: CDR1 LNHDA, CDR2 SQIVND (reference sequence). The CDR3 sequence is CASSISGGGTDTQYF. The part of the CDR3 DNA that was read is TGTGCCAGTAGTATTTCAGGGGGCGGCACAGATACG.

Comment on this clone: The read comes to an end 3 residues before the CDR3 does, leaving the germline J gene to fill in the end. This chain uses TRBV19 with TRBJ2-2, with D perhaps matching TRBD1 (6 bases). Germline loops: CDR1 LNHDA, CDR2 SQIVND (reference sequence). The CDR3 covers 14 residues. V was cut by 7 bases and J by 3 bases, with 12 bases left in between. CDR3 region: CASTPGQYTGELFF. The part of the CDR3 DNA that was read is TGTGCCAGTACCCCAGGACAGTACACCGGGGAG.

On this clone itself: The missing CDR3 end, 3 residues past where the read stops, is filled in from the germline J gene. The rearrangement joins TRBV5-6 to TRBJ1-2, with 7 bases lining up with TRBD1. CDR1 is SGHDT, CDR2 YYEEEE, per germline. This CDR3 contains 15 residues. This chain's CDR3 is CASSLEQGVLWGYTF. The sequenced part of the CDR3 DNA is TGTGCCAGCAGCTTGGAGCAGGGGGTTCTTTGGGGC.

A remark on this clone: The read finishes 3 residues shy of the CDR3 end, and the germline J gene is used to complete it. The V and J genes are TRBV30 and TRBJ2-1, with 11 bases aligning to TRBD2. The V gene end was trimmed by 4 bases and the J gene end by 9 bases; junction bases not matched to a gene: 8. The CDR3 covers 14 residues. CDR1 and CDR2 from the germline V gene are GTSNPN and SVGIG (reference sequence). The CDR3 is CAWNLAGGPSEQFF. The CDR3 bases that were read are TGTGCCTGGAACTTAGCGGGAGGGCCAAGTGAG.

Points on this clone: The CDR3 extends 3 residues past the end of the read, so its final part is completed from the germline J gene. The genes are TRBV10-2 and TRBJ1-1, with D perhaps matching TRBD1 (5 bases). The germline gives CDR1 WSHSY, CDR2 SAAADI. With 0 bases removed from V and 1 base from J, the gap between germline ends came to 9 bases. CDR3 size: 15 residues. CDR3 sequence: CASSESGRENTEAFF. The sequenced part of the CDR3 DNA is TGCGCCAGCAGTGAGTCGGGCAGGGAGAACACTGAA.

Details on this clone: The DNA ends 3 residues before the CDR3 does, and the rest of the CDR3 is filled in from the germline J gene. This sequence joins TRBV19 and TRBJ1-5; the D gene is possibly TRBD1 (6 bases). Between the trimmed V and J ends, which lost 7 bases and 7 bases, there was a span of 14 bases. The CDR3 has 13 amino acids. The V gene's germline CDR1 is LNHDA and CDR2 SQIVND (reference sequence). This CDR3 is CASTAGTIQPQHF. The sequenced CDR3 bases are TGTGCCAGTACCGCCGGGACAATCCAGCCC.

Concerning this clone itself: The read comes to an end 3 residues before the CDR3 does, leaving the germline J gene to fill in the end. This rearrangement joins TRBV5-1 to TRBJ1-1; no reliable D call. Germline CDR1 and CDR2: SGHRS and YFSETQ. CDR3 length: 13 residues. This CDR3 reads CASSLAGSRGAFF. The sequenced CDR3 bases are TGCGCCAGCAGCTTGGCGGGGAGCCGAGGC.

Worth noting for this clone: The CDR3 goes on 3 residues after the read ends, and that part is filled in from the germline J gene. The V call is TRBV2, the J call TRBJ1-3, with a possible D match to TRBD1 (6 bases). This CDR3 comprises 16 residues. The germline V and J ends were trimmed by 0 bases and 4 bases, with 13 bases remaining between them. CDR1 and CDR2 (germline): SNHLY, FYNNEI. CDR3 loop: CASSEAAGGAGNTIYF. Partial CDR3 DNA: TGTGCCAGCAGTGAAGCGGCCGGGGGGGCCGGAAACACC. The full variable domain, completed using reference TRBV2 and TRBJ1-3, is EPEVTQTPSHQVTQMGQEVILRCVPISNHLYFYWYRQILGQKVEFLVSFYNNEISEKSEIFDDQFSVERPDGSNFTLKIRSTKLEDSAMYFCASSEAAGGAGNTIYFGEGSWLTVV.

With regard to this clone: The sequence runs out 3 residues before the end of the CDR3; the remainder is reconstructed from the germline J gene. The chain carries TRBV2 and TRBJ2-1; TRBD2 matches 10 bases. In germline, CDR1 is SNHLY, CDR2 FYNNEI. The length of the CDR3 is 15 residues. J gave up 4 bases and V 10 bases, and 10 bases lay outside the gene matches. The CDR3 sequence is CAILSPLAGYNEQFF. The part of the CDR3 DNA that was read is TGTGCCATCCTCTCCCCACTAGCGGGATACAATGAG.

Turning to this clone: The CDR3 goes on 3 residues after the read ends, and that part is filled in from the germline J gene. J is TRBJ1-1 and V is TRBV11-2; D is ambiguous. The CDR3 extends over 14 amino acids. Germline lookup yields CDR1 SGHAT and CDR2 FQNNGV. With 1 base removed from V and 0 bases from J, the gap between germline ends came to 6 bases. The CDR3 sequence is CASSLADMNTEAFF. The sequenced CDR3 bases are TGTGCCAGCAGCTTAGCAGATATGAACACTGAA.

As regards this clone: The DNA ends 3 residues before the CDR3 does, and the rest of the CDR3 is filled in from the germline J gene. The V gene is TRBV20-1, the J gene TRBJ2-4; D call uncertain. Germline values: CDR1 DFQATT, CDR2 SNEGSKA (reference sequence). This CDR3 contains 14 residues. V lost 5 bases to trimming and J lost 7 bases, with 18 bases between them. The CDR3 protein is CSADSVSSRNIQYF. CDR3 bases read: TGCAGTGCTGACTCCGTGAGCTCTCGGAACATT.

As to this clone: Coverage ceases 3 residues before the CDR3 finishes, and the germline J gene fills in the end. The rearrangement uses TRBV7-2 and TRBJ2-2, with 9 bases identical to TRBD1. Germline V gives CDR1 SGHTA, CDR2 FQGNSA. The trim removed 7 bases at V and 4 bases at J, leaving 7 bases unmatched. The CDR3 has 15 residues. The CDR3 spells CASTPGQGGTGELFF. The CDR3 bases that were read are TGTGCCAGCACGCCGGGACAGGGTGGCACCGGGGAG.

This clone is identified as medium-sized (0.01 to 0.1%) from frequency. Within the sample, other DNA sequences also encode this same CDR3. The part of the CDR3 DNA that was read is TGTGCCAGCAGCCCCGGGACAGGCCACGGGAATGAAAAA. Its translation: CASSPGTGHGNEK. The full-length CDR3 reads as CASSPGTGHGNEKLFF. The chain recombines TRBV6-2 or TRBV6-3 with TRBJ1-4; 8 bases agree with TRBD1. The read comes to an end 3 residues before the CDR3 does, leaving the germline J gene to fill in the end. Trimming removed 6 bases from V and 5 bases from J; junction bases left unmatched: 11. Germline values: CDR1 MNHEY, CDR2 SVGEGT. The CDR3 is made up of 16 amino acids.